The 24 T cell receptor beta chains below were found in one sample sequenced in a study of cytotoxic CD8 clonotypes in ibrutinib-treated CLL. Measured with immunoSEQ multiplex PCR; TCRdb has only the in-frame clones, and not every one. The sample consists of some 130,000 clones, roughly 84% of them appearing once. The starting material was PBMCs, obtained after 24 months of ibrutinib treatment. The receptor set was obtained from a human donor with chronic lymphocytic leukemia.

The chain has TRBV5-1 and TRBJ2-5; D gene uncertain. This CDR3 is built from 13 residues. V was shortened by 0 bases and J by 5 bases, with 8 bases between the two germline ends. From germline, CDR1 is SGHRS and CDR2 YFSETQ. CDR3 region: CASSLAYGETQYF. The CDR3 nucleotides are TGCGCCAGCAGCTTGGCCTATGGGGAGACCCAGTACTTC.

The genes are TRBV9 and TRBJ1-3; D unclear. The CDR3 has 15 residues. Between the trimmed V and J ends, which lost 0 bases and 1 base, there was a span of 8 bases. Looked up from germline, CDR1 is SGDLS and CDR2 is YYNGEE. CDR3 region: CASSVDSMSGNTIYF. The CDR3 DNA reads TGTGCCAGCAGCGTAGATTCCATGTCTGGAAACACCATATATTTT.

The CDR3 protein is CASSIVDSHGYTF. The CDR3 coding sequence is TGTGCCAGTAGTATAGTAGACAGCCATGGCTACACCTTC. The J gene is TRBJ1-2, the V gene TRBV19, with TRBD1 as a possible D gene (5 bases). Germline-derived CDR1 and CDR2 are LNHDA and SQIVND (reference sequence). This CDR3 has 13 residues. The V end was cut by 1 base, the J end by 6 bases, with 9 bases between.

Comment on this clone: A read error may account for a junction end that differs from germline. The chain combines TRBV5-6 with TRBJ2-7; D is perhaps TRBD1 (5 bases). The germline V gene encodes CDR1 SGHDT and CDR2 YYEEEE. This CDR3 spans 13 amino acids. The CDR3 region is CASTLDQGHEQYF. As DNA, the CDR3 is TGTGCCAGCACCTTGGACCAGGGTCACGAGCAGTACTTC.

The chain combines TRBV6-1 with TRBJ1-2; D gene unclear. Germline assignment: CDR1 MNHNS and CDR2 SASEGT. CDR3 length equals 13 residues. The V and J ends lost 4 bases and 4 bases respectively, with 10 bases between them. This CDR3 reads CASSGDIPYGYTF. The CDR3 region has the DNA TGTGCCAGCAGTGGTGACATTCCCTATGGCTACACCTTC.

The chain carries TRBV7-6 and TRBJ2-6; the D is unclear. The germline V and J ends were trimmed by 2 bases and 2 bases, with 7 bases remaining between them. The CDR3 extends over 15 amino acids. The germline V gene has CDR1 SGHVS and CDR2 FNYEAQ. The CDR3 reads CASSLIPTGANVLTF. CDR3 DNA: TGTGCCAGCAGCTTAATTCCGACTGGGGCCAACGTCCTGACTTTC. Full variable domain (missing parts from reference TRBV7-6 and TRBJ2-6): GAGVSQSPRYKVTKRGQDVALRCDPISGHVSLYWYRQALGQGPEFLTYFNYEAQQDKSGLPNDRFSAERPEGSISTLTIQRTEQRDSAMYRCASSLIPTGANVLTFGAGSRLTVL.

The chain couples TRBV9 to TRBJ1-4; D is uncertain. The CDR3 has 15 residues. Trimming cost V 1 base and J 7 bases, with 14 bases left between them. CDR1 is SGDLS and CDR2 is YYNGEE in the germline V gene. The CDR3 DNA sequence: TGTGCCAGCAGCGTACATCTTGCGGGGTTTGAAAAACTGTTTTTT. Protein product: CASSVHLAGFEKLFF.

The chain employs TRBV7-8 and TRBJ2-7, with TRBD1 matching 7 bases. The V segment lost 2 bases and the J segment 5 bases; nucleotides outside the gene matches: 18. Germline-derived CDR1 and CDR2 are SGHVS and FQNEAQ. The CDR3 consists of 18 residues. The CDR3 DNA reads TGTGCCAGCAGCTTAAATCGTCTACCGGCGAGGGGGCACCACGAGCAGTACTTC. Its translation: CASSLNRLPARGHHEQYF.

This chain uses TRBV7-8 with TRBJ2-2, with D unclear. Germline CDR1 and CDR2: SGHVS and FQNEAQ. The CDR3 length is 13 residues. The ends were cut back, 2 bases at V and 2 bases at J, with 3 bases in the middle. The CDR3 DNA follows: TGTGCCAGCAGCTTAACCAACACCGGGGAGCTGTTTTTT. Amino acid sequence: CASSLTNTGELFF.

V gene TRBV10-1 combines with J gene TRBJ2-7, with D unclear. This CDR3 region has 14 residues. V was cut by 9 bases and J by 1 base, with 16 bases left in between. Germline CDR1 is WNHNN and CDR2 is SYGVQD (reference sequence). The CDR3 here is CASLRRQWSYEQYF. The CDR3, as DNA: TGCGCCAGTCTCCGAAGGCAGTGGTCCTACGAGCAGTACTTC.

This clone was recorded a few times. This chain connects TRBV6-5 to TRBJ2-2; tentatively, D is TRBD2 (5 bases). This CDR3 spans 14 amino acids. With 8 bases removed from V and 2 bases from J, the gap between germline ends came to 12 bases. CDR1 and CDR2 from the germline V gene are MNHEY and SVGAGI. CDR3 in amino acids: CASGGSVNTGELFF. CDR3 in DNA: TGTGCCAGCGGAGGTAGCGTCAACACCGGGGAGCTGTTTTTT.

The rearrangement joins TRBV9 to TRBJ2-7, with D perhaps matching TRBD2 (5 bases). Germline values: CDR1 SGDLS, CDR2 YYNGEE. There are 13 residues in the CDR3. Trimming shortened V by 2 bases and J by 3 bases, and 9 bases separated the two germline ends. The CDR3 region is CASSVDGNYEQYF. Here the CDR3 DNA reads TGTGCCAGCAGCGTCGACGGGAACTACGAGCAGTACTTC.

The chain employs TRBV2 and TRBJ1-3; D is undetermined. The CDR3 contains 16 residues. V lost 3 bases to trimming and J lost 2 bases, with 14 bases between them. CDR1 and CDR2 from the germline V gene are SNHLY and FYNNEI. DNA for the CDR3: TGTGCCAGCAGTGAGGGCCCCGATGGGGCTGGAAACACCATATATTTT. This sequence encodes CASSEGPDGAGNTIYF.

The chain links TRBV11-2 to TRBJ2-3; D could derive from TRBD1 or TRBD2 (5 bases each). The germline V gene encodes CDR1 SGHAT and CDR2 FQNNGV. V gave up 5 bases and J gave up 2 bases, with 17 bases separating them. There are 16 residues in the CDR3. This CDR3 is CASSPRGRYYTDTQYF. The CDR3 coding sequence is TGTGCCAGCAGCCCCCGGGGACGGTATTACACAGATACGCAGTATTTT.

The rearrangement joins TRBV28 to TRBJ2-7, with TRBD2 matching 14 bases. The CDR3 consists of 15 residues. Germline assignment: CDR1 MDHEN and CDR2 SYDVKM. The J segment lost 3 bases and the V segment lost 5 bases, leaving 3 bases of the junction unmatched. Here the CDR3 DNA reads TGTGCCAGCAGTGGGACTAGCGGGGGAATCTACGAGCAGTACTTC. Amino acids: CASSGTSGGIYEQYF.

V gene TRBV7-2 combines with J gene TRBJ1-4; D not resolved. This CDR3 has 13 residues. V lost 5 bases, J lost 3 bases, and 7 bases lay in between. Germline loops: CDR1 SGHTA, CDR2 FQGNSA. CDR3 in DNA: TGTGCCAGCAGCCCTGGGCCTAATGAAAAACTGTTTTTT. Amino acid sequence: CASSPGPNEKLFF.

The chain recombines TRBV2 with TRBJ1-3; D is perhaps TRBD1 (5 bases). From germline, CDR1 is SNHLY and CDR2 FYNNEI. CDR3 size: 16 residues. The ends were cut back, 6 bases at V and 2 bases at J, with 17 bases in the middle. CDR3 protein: CASRKGPSSAGNTIYF. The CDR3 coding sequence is TGTGCCAGCAGGAAGGGGCCGAGTAGCGCTGGAAACACCATATATTTT.

The CDR3 is CASSLSRQETQYF. Here the CDR3 DNA reads TGTGCCAGCAGCCTCAGCCGGCAAGAGACCCAGTACTTC. The chain combines TRBV7-2 with TRBJ2-5; the D is unclear. From germline, CDR1 is SGHTA and CDR2 FQGNSA. V lost 5 bases to trimming and J lost 2 bases, with 9 bases between them. The CDR3 is made up of 13 amino acids. Using reference TRBV7-2 and TRBJ2-5 for the parts outside the CDR3, the full variable domain is GAGVSQSPSNKVTEKGKDVELRCDPISGHTALYWYRQSLGQGLEFLIYFQGNSAPDKSGLPSDRFSAERTGGSVSTLTIQRTQQEDSAVYLCASSLSRQETQYFGPGTRLLVL.

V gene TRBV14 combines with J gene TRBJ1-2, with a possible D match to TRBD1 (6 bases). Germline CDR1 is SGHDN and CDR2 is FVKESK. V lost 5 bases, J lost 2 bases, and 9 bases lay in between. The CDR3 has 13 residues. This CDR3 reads CASSSDRNYGYTF. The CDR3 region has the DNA TGTGCCAGCAGCTCCGACAGGAACTATGGCTACACCTTC.

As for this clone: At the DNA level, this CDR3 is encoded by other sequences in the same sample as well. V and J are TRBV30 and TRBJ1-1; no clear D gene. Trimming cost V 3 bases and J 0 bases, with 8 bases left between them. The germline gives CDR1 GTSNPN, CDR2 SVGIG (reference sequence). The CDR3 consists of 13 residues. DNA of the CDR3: TGTGCCTGGAGCCAAACAGTGAACACTGAAGCTTTCTTT. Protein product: CAWSQTVNTEAFF.

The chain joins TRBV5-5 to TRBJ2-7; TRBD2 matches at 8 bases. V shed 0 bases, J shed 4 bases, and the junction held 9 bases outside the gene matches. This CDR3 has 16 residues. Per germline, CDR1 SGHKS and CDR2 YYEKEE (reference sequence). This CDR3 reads CASSLGWRGGRYEQYF. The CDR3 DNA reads TGTGCCAGCAGCTTGGGTTGGCGCGGGGGGAGGTACGAGCAGTACTTC.

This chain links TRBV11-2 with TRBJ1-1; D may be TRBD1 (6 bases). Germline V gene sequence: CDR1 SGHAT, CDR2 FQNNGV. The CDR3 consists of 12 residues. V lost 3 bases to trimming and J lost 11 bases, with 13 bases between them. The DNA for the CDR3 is TGTGCCAGCAGCTTCGGGCAGGGGCGCGCTTTCTTT. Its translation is CASSFGQGRAFF.

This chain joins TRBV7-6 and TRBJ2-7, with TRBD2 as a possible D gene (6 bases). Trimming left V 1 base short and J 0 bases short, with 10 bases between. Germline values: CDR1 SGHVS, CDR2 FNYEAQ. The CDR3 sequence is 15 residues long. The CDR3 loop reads CASSLGGTSSYEQYF. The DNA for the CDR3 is TGTGCCAGCAGCTTAGGCGGGACCAGCTCCTACGAGCAGTACTTC.

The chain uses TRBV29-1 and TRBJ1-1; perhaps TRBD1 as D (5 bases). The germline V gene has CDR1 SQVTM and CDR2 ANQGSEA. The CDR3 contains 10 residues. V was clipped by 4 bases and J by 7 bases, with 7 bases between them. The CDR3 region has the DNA TGCAGCGTTGGGGGGATTGAAGCTTTCTTT. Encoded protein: CSVGGIEAFF. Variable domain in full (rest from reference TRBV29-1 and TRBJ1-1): SAVISQKPSRDICQRGTSLTIQCQVDSQVTMMFWYRQQPGQSLTLIATANQGSEATYESGFVIDKFPISRPNLTFSTLTVSNMSPEDSSIYLCSVGGIEAFFGQGTRLTVV.